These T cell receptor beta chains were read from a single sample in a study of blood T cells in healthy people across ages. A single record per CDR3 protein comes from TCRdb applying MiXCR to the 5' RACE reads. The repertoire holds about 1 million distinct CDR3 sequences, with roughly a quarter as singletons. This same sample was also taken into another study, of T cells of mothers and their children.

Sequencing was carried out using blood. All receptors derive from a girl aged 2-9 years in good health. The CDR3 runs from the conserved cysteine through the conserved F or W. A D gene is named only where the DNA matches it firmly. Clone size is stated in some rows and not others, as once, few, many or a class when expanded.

DNA: TGTGCCAGCAGTCCCTTGACAGGGGGCAACTATGGCTACACCTTC; CDR3: CASSPLTGGNYGYTF; size: many; D: TRBD1; V: TRBV12-3/TRBV12-4; J: TRBJ1-2
DNA: TGTGCTAGTGGTTTGAATCGGTTGCTAATGCAGTTGGGCACAGATACGCAGTATTTT; CDR3: CASGLNRLLMQLGTDTQYF; size: NA; D: NA; V: TRBV12-5; J: TRBJ2-3
DNA: TGTGCCAGCAGTGCTTCAGGTACCGAGCAGTACTTC; CDR3: CASSASGTEQYF; size: few; D: NA; V: TRBV27; J: TRBJ2-7
DNA: TGTGCCAGCAGTCCTACGTGGAATAACTATGGCTACACCTTC; CDR3: CASSPTWNNYGYTF; size: NA; D: NA; V: TRBV6-6; J: TRBJ1-2
DNA: TGTGCCAGCAGCCGAGAGCCCCTAGGGGGAGAGACCCAGTACTTC; CDR3: CASSREPLGGETQYF; size: few; D: NA; V: TRBV7-6; J: TRBJ2-5
DNA: TGTGCCAGCAGTTCAATCATAGCGGGAGGAGAGACCCAGTACTTC; CDR3: CASSSIIAGGETQYF; size: few; D: TRBD2; V: TRBV7-3; J: TRBJ2-5
DNA: TGTGCCAGCAGCCTTGGCATCCAGACATATGGCTACGAGCAGTACTTC; CDR3: CASSLGIQTYGYEQYF; size: NA; D: NA; V: TRBV14; J: TRBJ2-7
DNA: TGTGCCAGCAGCCTAATGGGAGCGGGTATACAAGAGACCCAGTACTTC; CDR3: CASSLMGAGIQETQYF; size: few; D: NA; V: TRBV7-3; J: TRBJ2-5
DNA: TGTGCCAGCAGTTCTCGACAGGGACTAGCGGGGGAGACCCAGTACTTC; CDR3: CASSSRQGLAGETQYF; size: few; D: TRBD2; V: TRBV28; J: TRBJ2-5
DNA: TGCAGCGCCCTTTTTGTTGGAGGGGGCTACGAGCAGTACTTC; CDR3: CSALFVGGGYEQYF; size: few; D: NA; V: TRBV29-1; J: TRBJ2-7
DNA: TGTGCCAGCAGCGCCGGAGGGGGTAAAGGCTACACCTTC; CDR3: CASSAGGGKGYTF; size: NA; D: NA; V: TRBV9; J: TRBJ1-2
DNA: TGTGCCAGCTCTCTAATTGAAACCGGGGAGCTGTTTTTT; CDR3: CASSLIETGELFF; size: NA; D: NA; V: TRBV27; J: TRBJ2-2
DNA: TGTGCCAGCAGTCACTCGGACTACACTGAAGCTTTCTTT; CDR3: CASSHSDYTEAFF; size: NA; D: NA; V: TRBV6-4; J: TRBJ1-1
DNA: TGCGCCAGCAGCTCAGACCTAGCGGGAGGAGGGTCAGATACGCAGTATTTT; CDR3: CASSSDLAGGGSDTQYF; size: NA; D: TRBD2; V: TRBV5-1; J: TRBJ2-3
DNA: TGTGCCAGCAGTGAATCGCCACCTACAGGAGCTCAAGAGACCCAGTACTTC; CDR3: CASSESPPTGAQETQYF; size: few; D: NA; V: TRBV25-1; J: TRBJ2-5
DNA: TGTGCCAGCAGTGGGGGACAGGAGTACTATGGCTACACCTTC; CDR3: CASSGGQEYYGYTF; size: once; D: TRBD1; V: TRBV2; J: TRBJ1-2
DNA: TGCGCCAGCAGCCGTACACTTAACAATGAGCAGTTCTTC; CDR3: CASSRTLNNEQFF; size: NA; D: NA; V: TRBV4-1; J: TRBJ2-1
DNA: TGTGCCAGCAGCGTAGGGGTAGCGGAGCCGACTATCAAAGAGACCCAGTACTTC; CDR3: CASSVGVAEPTIKETQYF; size: NA; D: NA; V: TRBV9; J: TRBJ2-5
DNA: TGTGCCAGCAATTCCGGGACAGGGCTTTCCTACGAGCAGTACTTC; CDR3: CASNSGTGLSYEQYF; size: once; D: TRBD1; V: TRBV28; J: TRBJ2-7
DNA: TGTGCCAGTGGACCGAGCGTCGAGTACGAGCAGTACTTC; CDR3: CASGPSVEYEQYF; size: NA; D: NA; V: TRBV2; J: TRBJ2-7
DNA: TGTGCCAGCAGCTTAGCGATCGAGCGGGGGGCCATCACAGATACGCAGTATTTT; CDR3: CASSLAIERGAITDTQYF; size: few; D: TRBD2; V: TRBV7-6; J: TRBJ2-3
DNA: TGCAGTGCTAGTACCCACGACTCTGGAAACACCATATATTTT; CDR3: CSASTHDSGNTIYF; size: NA; D: NA; V: TRBV20-1; J: TRBJ1-3
DNA: TGTGCCAGCAGCTCCGGACTAGCGGTCTTATTAGAGACCCAGTACTTC; CDR3: CASSSGLAVLLETQYF; size: NA; D: TRBD2; V: TRBV7-9; J: TRBJ2-5
DNA: TGTGCCAGTAGTATGTCAGTCTCCTATGGCTACACCTTC; CDR3: CASSMSVSYGYTF; size: NA; D: NA; V: TRBV19; J: TRBJ1-2
DNA: TGCAGCGTTGAAACAGGGCAAAACTATGGCTACACCTTC; CDR3: CSVETGQNYGYTF; size: NA; D: NA; V: TRBV29-1; J: TRBJ1-2
DNA: TGTGCCACTTCCGGGACAGCAGAAAATCAGCCCCAGCATTTT; CDR3: CATSGTAENQPQHF; size: few; D: TRBD1; V: TRBV6-6; J: TRBJ1-5
DNA: TGTGCCAGCAGTGGAACAGGGGGATACTCCTACAATGAGCAGTTCTTC; CDR3: CASSGTGGYSYNEQFF; size: NA; D: TRBD1; V: TRBV25-1; J: TRBJ2-1
DNA: TGTGCCAGCTCGAATTCCGGGGTAGGCGAGCAGTACTTC; CDR3: CASSNSGVGEQYF; size: NA; D: NA; V: TRBV18; J: TRBJ2-7
DNA: TGTGCCAGCATAGCGGATGAGCAGTTCTTC; CDR3: CASIADEQFF; size: NA; D: NA; V: TRBV25-1; J: TRBJ2-1
DNA: TGTGCCAGCAGTTTACAGGACCAAGAGACCCAGTACTTC; CDR3: CASSLQDQETQYF; size: many; D: NA; V: TRBV28; J: TRBJ2-5
DNA: TGCAGTGCTTCCACAGGGACAGGGGTTGGCGAGCAGTACTTC; CDR3: CSASTGTGVGEQYF; size: few; D: TRBD1; V: TRBV20-1; J: TRBJ2-7
DNA: TGTGCCAGCAGCCAAAGATGGATAGCCGAATTCTATGGCTACACCTTC; CDR3: CASSQRWIAEFYGYTF; size: NA; D: NA; V: TRBV14; J: TRBJ1-2
DNA: TGCAGCGTTGAAGAATCGAGTCGACAGCCCCAAGAGACCCAGTACTTC; CDR3: CSVEESSRQPQETQYF; size: few; D: NA; V: TRBV29-1; J: TRBJ2-5
DNA: TGTGCCAGCAGTTCCGGCTCGGGCCAGTTCTTC; CDR3: CASSSGSGQFF; size: few; D: NA; V: TRBV7-2; J: TRBJ2-1
DNA: TGCAGCGTTGAAGAAGGGGGTGGGACGGAGTACTATGCATATGGCTACACCTTC; CDR3: CSVEEGGGTEYYAYGYTF; size: few; D: NA; V: TRBV29-1; J: TRBJ1-2
DNA: TGTGCCAGCAGCCCGTGGACAGAAGGGGGAGAGACCCAGTACTTC; CDR3: CASSPWTEGGETQYF; size: few; D: NA; V: TRBV14; J: TRBJ2-5
DNA: TGTGCCAGCAGCTTAGGGGTGGGGTTTGAAACTGAAGCTTTCTTT; CDR3: CASSLGVGFETEAFF; size: few; D: NA; V: TRBV7-9; J: TRBJ1-1
DNA: TGTGCCATCAGTGAGTCGTCCCGAGAGACCCAGTACTTC; CDR3: CAISESSRETQYF; size: NA; D: NA; V: TRBV10-3; J: TRBJ2-5
DNA: TGTGCCAGCAGCCTAACCCTCAAAGGCAATGAGCAGTTCTTC; CDR3: CASSLTLKGNEQFF; size: NA; D: NA; V: TRBV7-9; J: TRBJ2-1
DNA: TGTGCCAGCCTCAGGGATGGGAGCTCCTACAATGAGCAGTTCTTC; CDR3: CASLRDGSSYNEQFF; size: NA; D: NA; V: TRBV7-2; J: TRBJ2-1
DNA: TGCAGCGTCCCCCGAGGCGCGACACACAATGAGCAGTTCTTC; CDR3: CSVPRGATHNEQFF; size: once; D: NA; V: TRBV29-1; J: TRBJ2-1
DNA: TGTGCCACCAGTGATTCTAGGGGCTCTGGAAACACCATATATTTT; CDR3: CATSDSRGSGNTIYF; size: few; D: NA; V: TRBV24-1; J: TRBJ1-3
DNA: TGCGCCAGCAGCCTCTCTCCAGGGGGCGCGAGGGAGCTGGTTTTT; CDR3: CASSLSPGGARELVF; size: NA; D: TRBD1; V: TRBV4-1; J: TRBJ1-4
DNA: TGTGCCAGCAGCTTCGGGCCCTCTCACAATGAGCAGTTCTTC; CDR3: CASSFGPSHNEQFF; size: few; D: NA; V: TRBV5-6; J: TRBJ2-1
DNA: TGCAGTGCTAGAGAGTGGGGCAGCGATGGCTACACCTTC; CDR3: CSAREWGSDGYTF; size: few; D: NA; V: TRBV20-1; J: TRBJ1-2
DNA: TGCGCCAGCAGCCAATTGGCAGGGAACACTGAAGCTTTCTTT; CDR3: CASSQLAGNTEAFF; size: NA; D: NA; V: TRBV4-3; J: TRBJ1-1
DNA: TGTGCCAGCAGCCTAAGAGGGTCAAGCCCCGGGGAGCTGTTTTTT; CDR3: CASSLRGSSPGELFF; size: NA; D: NA; V: TRBV11-2; J: TRBJ2-2
DNA: TGTGCCAGCAGCACAGAGGGGGGGACTAGCGGAGATAAAGAAAACATTCAGTACTTC; CDR3: CASSTEGGTSGDKENIQYF; size: many; D: TRBD2; V: TRBV9; J: TRBJ2-4
DNA: TGTGCTAGTGGCGACGAAGGCACTGTAGCTTTCTTT; CDR3: CASGDEGTVAFF; size: NA; D: NA; V: TRBV12-5; J: TRBJ1-1
DNA: TGCGCCAGCAGCTTGGATTGGGTAGAGACCCAGTACTTC; CDR3: CASSLDWVETQYF; size: NA; D: NA; V: TRBV5-1; J: TRBJ2-5
DNA: TGTGCCAGCAGCCTGGGAGGGCCGCAGTTCTTC; CDR3: CASSLGGPQFF; size: NA; D: TRBD2; V: TRBV7-9; J: TRBJ2-1
DNA: TGCAGTGCTCCCCACCCTAGCGGGGGGGTGAATGAGCAGTTCTTC; CDR3: CSAPHPSGGVNEQFF; size: NA; D: TRBD2; V: TRBV20-1; J: TRBJ2-1
DNA: TGTGCCAGCAATTACTCGAGTGGACGCTCTGGAAACACCATATATTTT; CDR3: CASNYSSGRSGNTIYF; size: NA; D: NA; V: TRBV6-5; J: TRBJ1-3
DNA: TGTGCCAGCAGCTTGACTAGCTCAGCCTACGAGCAGTACTTC; CDR3: CASSLTSSAYEQYF; size: few; D: TRBD2; V: TRBV7-2; J: TRBJ2-7
DNA: TGTGCCAGCAGCGTGGACCAGGGGGCAGGTTACGAGCAGTACTTC; CDR3: CASSVDQGAGYEQYF; size: NA; D: TRBD1; V: TRBV9; J: TRBJ2-7